Each of the 3 T cell receptor beta chains below was sequenced from the same sample in a study of CD8+CD57+ T cells in acquired aplastic anemia. TCR beta VDJ and CDR3 were profiled, and genomic DNA was the template. TCRdb reanalysed the reads using MiXCR and keeps one entry per CDR3 protein. The profile shows under 250,000 distinct CDR3 sequences, roughly half of them singletons. The patients chosen for sequencing had shown expansion of CD8+CD57+ cells (detected by flow cytometry). The specimen sequenced was sorted CD4+, CD8+, or CD8+CD57+ T cells (not recorded which) from PBMCs. Every receptor here comes from a human donor with aplastic anemia.

V is TRBV12-3 or TRBV12-4 and J is TRBJ2-1, with a weak D call TRBD2 (6 bases). V dropped 7 bases and J dropped 4 bases, with 20 bases sitting between them. This CDR3 comprises 16 residues. The DNA of the CDR3 is TGTGCCAGCACCCTATCACTAGCTGCTGAGTACAATGAGCAGTTCTTC. It is translated as CASTLSLAAEYNEQFF.

Concerning this clonotype itself: A read error is likely, as this CDR3 ends without the conserved phenylalanine or tryptophan. The chain combines TRBV2 with TRBJ2-3; 9 bases agree with TRBD2. CDR1 is SNHLY, CDR2 FYNNEI, per germline. Losses at the gene ends were 7 bases for V and 2 bases for J; bases not matched to a gene: 13. The CDR3 totals 17 residues. CDR3 DNA: TGTGCCAGCATGCGGGAGGGCCTTCACCACAACACAGATACGCAGTATATT. It translates to CASMREGLHHNTDTQYI.

Comment on this clonotype: A read error is possible here, since a much larger clone lies one base away. V and J are TRBV4-1 and TRBJ1-2; D remains ambiguous. The CDR3 is made up of 15 amino acids. Germline loops: CDR1 MGHRA, CDR2 YSYEKL. The CDR3 reads CASSQESKVNYGNTF. DNA of the CDR3: TGCGCCAGCAGCCAAGAATCGAAGGTTAACTATGGCAACACCTTC.